The T cell receptor (beta chain) under discussion was sequenced for a study of shared clonotypes between healthy human individuals. Study-level results: Some clonotypes were shared by all four sorted-subset donors, while others were not shared. The non-shared ones had lower generation probabilities than the shared ones.

The table came from immunoSEQ multiplex PCR; TCRdb's copy has only in-frame clones and leaves some out. This sample has a few million clones; just over 90% occur once, and the top ten carry roughly 0.36%. The V and J ends lost 5 bases and 7 bases respectively, with 21 bases between them. The CDR3 has 15 residues. Germline V gene sequence: CDR1 SNHLY, CDR2 FYNNEI. In the case of this clone: Its antigen remains unknown.

The chain carries TRBV2 and TRBJ2-7, with TRBD2 as a possible D gene (7 bases). The sequencing sample was made of naive CD4+ T cells from PBMCs. The subset was: CD45RA+ positively selected. The clonotype originates from a man aged 18 to 29 in good health. Some clones in this sample may be carry-over from other donors' samples. CDR3 loop: CASSSTGRGMGEQYF. The CDR3, as DNA: TGTGCCAGCAGTTCCACAGGGAGGGGGATGGGAGAGCAGTACTTC.